This TCR beta chain comes out of a study of cytomegalovirus exposure and HLA in healthy donors. Looking at the study overall: The roughly 670 first-cohort repertoires shared a platform with the 130 or so validation repertoires, as reported in a later analysis.

Looked up from germline, CDR1 is ENHRY and CDR2 is SYGVKD. The V and J ends lost 3 bases and 1 base respectively, with 9 bases between them. CDR3 size: 14 residues. Note on this clone: Its specificity is not known.

The repertoire was sequenced with immunoSEQ multiplex PCR; TCRdb's copy has only in-frame clones and lacks some. This sample has 250,000 to 350,000 clones; more than 80% occur once, and the top ten carry more than 0.8%. Study-wide points: The authors listed approximately 160 TCR beta chains as cytomegalovirus-associated. The TCR clusters that emerged in the first cohort tended, a later analysis found, to co-occur in the 120 or so validation repertoires. CMV antigen specificity of a few CMV-associated chains was confirmed in vitro.

Input material: PBMCs. This TCR was sampled from a young woman in good health and CMV-seronegative. The genes are TRBV10-3 and TRBJ1-1; a possible D gene is TRBD1 (5 bases). This CDR3 is CAISDTDKNTEAFF. In nucleotides, the CDR3 is TGTGCCATCAGTGACACGGACAAGAACACTGAAGCTTTCTTT.